This entry lists 3 T cell receptor beta chains sequenced from one sample in a study of neurological immune-mediated disorders. TCRdb re-derived calls from the 5' RACE reads in MiXCR, one entry per CDR3 protein. Of some 80,000 distinct CDR3 sequences in the sample, about 4.3% were seen once. The time point: longitudinal time-point 3. Sequencing input: PBMCs. Receptors originate from a woman aged 55-70 years with multiple sclerosis.

This clonotype was picked up a small number of times. J is TRBJ1-6 and V is TRBV18, with D perhaps matching TRBD1 (5 bases). Germline CDR1 and CDR2: KGHSH and LQKENI. V was pared by 3 bases and J by 10 bases, with 16 bases between. The CDR3 is 15 residues long. CDR3 nucleotide sequence: TGTGCCAGCTCACCGACCGGACAAGCCAAGTCACCCCTCCACTTT. It translates to CASSPTGQAKSPLHF. Full variable domain (missing parts from reference TRBV18 and TRBJ1-6): NAGVMQNPRHLVRRRGQEARLRCSPMKGHSHVYWYRQLPEEGLKFMVYLQKENIIDESGMPKERFSAEFPKEGPSILRIQQVVRGDSAAYFCASSPTGQAKSPLHFGNGTRLTVT.

This clonotype appeared many times. V and J are TRBV7-2 and TRBJ1-5; D is perhaps TRBD1 (5 bases). V was clipped by 5 bases and J by 0 bases, with 11 bases between them. The CDR3 is made up of 15 amino acids. Germline V CDR1 and CDR2: SGHTA, FQGNSA. The DNA of the CDR3 is TGTGCCAGCAGCGTTAACAGGAATAGCAATCAGCCCCAGCATTTT. It encodes CASSVNRNSNQPQHF. The full variable domain, rest sourced from reference TRBV7-2 and TRBJ1-5, is GAGVSQSPSNKVTEKGKDVELRCDPISGHTALYWYRQSLGQGLEFLIYFQGNSAPDKSGLPSDRFSAERTGGSVSTLTIQRTQQEDSAVYLCASSVNRNSNQPQHFGDGTRLSIL.

This clonotype was counted many times. The chain uses TRBV7-9 and TRBJ1-1, with D unclear. CDR3 length equals 15 residues. CDR1 is SEHNR and CDR2 is FQNEAQ in the germline V gene (reference sequence). V lost 5 bases, J lost 0 bases, and 13 bases lay in between. The CDR3 reads CASSPGRAMNTEAFF. CDR3 DNA sequence: TGTGCCAGCAGCCCCGGGCGGGCTATGAACACTGAAGCTTTCTTT.